One T cell receptor beta chain is described in this entry. The data are from a study of blood T cell repertoires in COVID-19. The germline CDR1 and CDR2 sequences are DFQATT and SNEGSKA (reference sequence). V was clipped by 4 bases and J by 10 bases; unmatched bases: 2. The CDR3 is made up of 10 amino acids. Here immunoSEQ multiplex PCR was the method, and the copy in TCRdb shows in-frame clones only, minus some. The data hold over 120,000 clones, with around 88% observed a single time. This chain joins TRBV20-1 and TRBJ1-1, with 8 nucleotides matching TRBD1. This receptor was taken from a man in his 60s with active or convalescent COVID-19. The specimen was peripheral blood. The CDR3 is CSATTGVAFF. The CDR3 nucleotides read TGCAGTGCTACGACAGGGGTAGCTTTCTTT.